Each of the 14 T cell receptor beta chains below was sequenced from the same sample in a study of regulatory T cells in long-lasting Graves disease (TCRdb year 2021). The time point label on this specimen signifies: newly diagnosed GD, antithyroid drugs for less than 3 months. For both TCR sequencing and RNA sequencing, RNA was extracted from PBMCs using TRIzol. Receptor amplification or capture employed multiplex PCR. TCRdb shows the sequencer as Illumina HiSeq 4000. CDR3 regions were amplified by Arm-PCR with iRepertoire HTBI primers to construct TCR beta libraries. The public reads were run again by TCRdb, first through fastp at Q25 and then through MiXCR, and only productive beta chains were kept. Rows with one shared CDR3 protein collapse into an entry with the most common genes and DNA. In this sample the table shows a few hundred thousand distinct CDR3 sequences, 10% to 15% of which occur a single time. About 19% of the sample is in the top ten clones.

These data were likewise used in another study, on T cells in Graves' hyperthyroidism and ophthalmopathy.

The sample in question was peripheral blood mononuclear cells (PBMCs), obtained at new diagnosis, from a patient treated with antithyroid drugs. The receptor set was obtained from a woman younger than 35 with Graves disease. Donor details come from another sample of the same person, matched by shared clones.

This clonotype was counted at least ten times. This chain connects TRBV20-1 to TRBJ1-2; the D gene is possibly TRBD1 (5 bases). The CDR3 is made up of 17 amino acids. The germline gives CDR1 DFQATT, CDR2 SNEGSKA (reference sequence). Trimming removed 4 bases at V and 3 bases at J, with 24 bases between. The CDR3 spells CSATDWLGAIEDYGYTF. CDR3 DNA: TGCAGTGCTACGGATTGGTTAGGGGCCATAGAAGACTATGGCTACACCTTC.

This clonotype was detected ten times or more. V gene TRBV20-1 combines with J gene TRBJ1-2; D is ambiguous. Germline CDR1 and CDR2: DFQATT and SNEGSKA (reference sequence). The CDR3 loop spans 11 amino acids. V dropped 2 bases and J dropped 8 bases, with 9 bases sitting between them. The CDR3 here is CSARWERGYTF. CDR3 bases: TGCAGTGCTAGATGGGAGCGAGGCTACACCTTC.

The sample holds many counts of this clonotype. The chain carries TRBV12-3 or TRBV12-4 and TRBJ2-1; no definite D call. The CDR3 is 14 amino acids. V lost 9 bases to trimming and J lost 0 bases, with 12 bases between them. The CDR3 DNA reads TGTGCCAGTCTTTCCTCGTTCTCCTACAATGAGCAGTTCTTC. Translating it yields CASLSSFSYNEQFF.

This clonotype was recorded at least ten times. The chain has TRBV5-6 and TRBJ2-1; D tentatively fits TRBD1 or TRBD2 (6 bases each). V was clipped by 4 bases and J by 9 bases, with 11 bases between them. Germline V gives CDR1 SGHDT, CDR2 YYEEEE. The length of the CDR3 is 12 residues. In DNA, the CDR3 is TGTGCCAGCAGCCAAGGGGGAGGTGAGCAGTTCTTC. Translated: CASSQGGGEQFF.

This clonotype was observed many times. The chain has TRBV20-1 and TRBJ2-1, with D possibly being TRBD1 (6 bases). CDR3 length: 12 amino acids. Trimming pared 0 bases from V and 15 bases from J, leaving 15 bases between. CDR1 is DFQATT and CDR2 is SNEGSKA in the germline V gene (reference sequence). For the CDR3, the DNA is TGCAGTGCTAGAGATGAGGGCAGGGGCCCGTTCTTC. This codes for CSARDEGRGPFF.

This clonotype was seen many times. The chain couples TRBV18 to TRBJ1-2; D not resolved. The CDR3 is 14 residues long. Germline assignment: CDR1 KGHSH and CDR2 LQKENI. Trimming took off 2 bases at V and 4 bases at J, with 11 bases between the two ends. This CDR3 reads CASSPSATLYGYTF. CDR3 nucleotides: TGTGCCAGCTCACCATCCGCGACCCTCTATGGCTACACCTTC.

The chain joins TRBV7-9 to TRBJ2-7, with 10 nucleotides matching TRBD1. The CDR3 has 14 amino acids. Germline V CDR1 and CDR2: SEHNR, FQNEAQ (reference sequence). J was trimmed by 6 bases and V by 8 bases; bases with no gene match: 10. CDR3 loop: CASQGQGLVREQYF. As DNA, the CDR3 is TGTGCCAGCCAGGGACAGGGGCTAGTTCGCGAGCAGTACTTC.

CDR3 sequence (DNA): TGCAGTGCCCTGGGACAGGGGCCCACCGGGGAGCTGTTTTTT. Encoded protein: CSALGQGPTGELFF. The chain is built from TRBV20-1 and TRBJ2-2; 10 nucleotides agree with TRBD1. Trimming cost V 6 bases and J 4 bases; bases outside gene matches: 5. The CDR3 spans 14 residues. The germline gives CDR1 DFQATT, CDR2 SNEGSKA (reference sequence).

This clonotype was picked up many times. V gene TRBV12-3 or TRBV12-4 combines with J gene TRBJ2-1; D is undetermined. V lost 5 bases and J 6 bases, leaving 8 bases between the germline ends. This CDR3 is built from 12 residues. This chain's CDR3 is CASSPRPNEQFF. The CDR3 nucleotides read TGTGCCAGCAGTCCGAGACCCAATGAGCAGTTCTTC.

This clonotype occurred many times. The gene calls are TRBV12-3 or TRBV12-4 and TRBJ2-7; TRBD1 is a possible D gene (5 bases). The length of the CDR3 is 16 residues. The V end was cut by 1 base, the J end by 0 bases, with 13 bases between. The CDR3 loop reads CASSLGGGHGSYEQYV. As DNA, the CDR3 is TGTGCCAGCAGTTTAGGGGGCGGCCATGGCTCCTACGAGCAGTACGTC.

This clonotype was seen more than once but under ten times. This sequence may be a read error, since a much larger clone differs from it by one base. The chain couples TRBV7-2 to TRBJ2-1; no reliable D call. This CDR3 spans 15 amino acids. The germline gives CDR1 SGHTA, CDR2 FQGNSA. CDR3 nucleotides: TGTGCCAGCAGCTCCAGTAGGACCCCCCTCAATGGGCAGTTCTTC. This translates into CASSSSRTPLNGQFF.

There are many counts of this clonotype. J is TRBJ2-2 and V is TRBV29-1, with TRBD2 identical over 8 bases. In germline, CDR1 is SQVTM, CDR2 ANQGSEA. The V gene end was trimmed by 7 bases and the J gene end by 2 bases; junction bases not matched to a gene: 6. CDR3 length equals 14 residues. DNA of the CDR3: TGCAGCGCCAAGCGGGAGTATAACACCGGGGAGCTGTTTTTT. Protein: CSAKREYNTGELFF.

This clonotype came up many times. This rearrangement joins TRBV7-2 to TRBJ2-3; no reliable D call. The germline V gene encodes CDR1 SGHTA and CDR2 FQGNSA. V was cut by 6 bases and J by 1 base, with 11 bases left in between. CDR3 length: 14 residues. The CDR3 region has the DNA TGTGCCAGCAGTTTTAAGGCGGGCACAGATACGCAGTATTTT. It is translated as CASSFKAGTDTQYF.

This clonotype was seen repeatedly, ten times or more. DNA of the CDR3: TGTGCCAGCACTTCCCACAATGAGCAGTTCTTC. The encoded protein is CASTSHNEQFF. The chain couples TRBV12-3 or TRBV12-4 to TRBJ2-1; D is unclear. This CDR3 comprises 11 residues. The V end lost 7 bases, the J end lost 5 bases, and 6 bases lay between the germline ends.